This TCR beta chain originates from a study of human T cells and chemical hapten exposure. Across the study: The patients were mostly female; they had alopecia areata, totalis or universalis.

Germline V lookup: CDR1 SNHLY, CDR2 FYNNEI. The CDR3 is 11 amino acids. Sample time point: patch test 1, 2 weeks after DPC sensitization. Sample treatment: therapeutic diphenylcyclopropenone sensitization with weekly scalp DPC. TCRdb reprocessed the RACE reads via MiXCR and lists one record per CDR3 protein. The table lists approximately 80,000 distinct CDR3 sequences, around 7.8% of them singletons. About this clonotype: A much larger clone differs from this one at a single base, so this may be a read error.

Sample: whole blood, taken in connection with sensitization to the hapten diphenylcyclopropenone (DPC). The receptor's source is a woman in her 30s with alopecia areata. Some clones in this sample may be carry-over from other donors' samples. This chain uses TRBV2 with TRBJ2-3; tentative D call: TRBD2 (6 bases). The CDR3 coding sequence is TGTGCCAGCGGTGTTCTGATAGCGGAGGCCTTT. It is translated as CASGVLIAEAF.